The sequence of this TCR beta chain was determined in a study of cytomegalovirus exposure and HLA in healthy donors. For the study at large: HLA-typed donors were the source of 83 million or so unique TCRs, which an early data release held.

Overall study findings and caveats: An analysis done earlier found most TCR beta V segments productive about 87% or about 30% of the time. Overall, about 160 TCR beta chains were annotated as cytomegalovirus-associated. Among the CMV-associated chains, a few were confirmed in vitro as specific for CMV antigens.

Note on this clone: Its antigen is not known.

PCR employed 60 Vbeta and 13 Jbeta primers. Some clones are missing from TCRdb's copy, which holds only in-frame ones; the method was immunoSEQ multiplex PCR. The profile shows about 160,000 clones, around 78% of them singletons. The germline CDR1 and CDR2 sequences are LGHNA and YSLEER. CDR3 length equals 18 residues. Unmatched junction bases numbered 13, after V lost 4 bases and J lost 1 base. Sequences were obtained from PBMCs. The receptor was isolated from a woman aged 45 to 65 in good health and CMV-seropositive. V usage is TRBV4-3 and J usage is TRBJ2-3, with 8 nucleotides matching TRBD2. In nucleotides, the CDR3 is TGCGCCAGCAGCCGCCGCCACAGAACGGGACTAGGCACAGATACGCAGTATTTT. Its protein is CASSRRHRTGLGTDTQYF.